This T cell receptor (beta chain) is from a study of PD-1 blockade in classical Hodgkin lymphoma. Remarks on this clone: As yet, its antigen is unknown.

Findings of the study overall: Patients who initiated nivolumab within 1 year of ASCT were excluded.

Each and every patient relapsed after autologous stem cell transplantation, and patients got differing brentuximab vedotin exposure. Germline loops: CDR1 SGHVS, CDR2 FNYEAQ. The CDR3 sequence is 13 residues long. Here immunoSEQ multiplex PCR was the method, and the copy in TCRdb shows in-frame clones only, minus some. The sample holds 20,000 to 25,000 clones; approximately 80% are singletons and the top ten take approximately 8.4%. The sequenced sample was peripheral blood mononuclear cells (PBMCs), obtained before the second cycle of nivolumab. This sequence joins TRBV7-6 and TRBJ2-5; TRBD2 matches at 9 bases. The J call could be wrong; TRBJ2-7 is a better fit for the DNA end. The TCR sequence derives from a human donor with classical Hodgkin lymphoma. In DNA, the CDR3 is TGTGCCAGCGGCCAACTAGCGGGTTACGAGCAGTACTTC. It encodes CASGQLAGYEQYF.